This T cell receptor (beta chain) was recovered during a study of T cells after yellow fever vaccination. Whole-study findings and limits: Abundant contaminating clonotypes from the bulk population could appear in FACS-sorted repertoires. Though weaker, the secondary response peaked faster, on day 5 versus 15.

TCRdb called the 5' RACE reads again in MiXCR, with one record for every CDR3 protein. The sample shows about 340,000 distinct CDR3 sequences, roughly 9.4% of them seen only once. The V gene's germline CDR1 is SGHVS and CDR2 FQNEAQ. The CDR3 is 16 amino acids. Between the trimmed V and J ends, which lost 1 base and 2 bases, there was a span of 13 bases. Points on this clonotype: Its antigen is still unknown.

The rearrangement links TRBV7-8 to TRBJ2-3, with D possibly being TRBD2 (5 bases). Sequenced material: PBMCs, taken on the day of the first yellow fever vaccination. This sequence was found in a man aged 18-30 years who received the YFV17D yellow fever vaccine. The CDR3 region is CASSLVAWRVTDTQYF. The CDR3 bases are TGTGCCAGCAGCTTAGTGGCGTGGCGGGTCACAGATACGCAGTATTTT.